This entry features one T cell receptor (beta chain) sequence. Its antigen is not identified. From germline, CDR1 is LNHDA and CDR2 SQIVND (reference sequence). The J segment lost 5 bases and the V segment lost 6 bases, leaving 5 bases of the junction unmatched. The CDR3 sequence is 13 residues long. This entry is derived from a study of shared clonotypes between healthy human individuals. Study-wide results and limits: Non-shared clonotypes displayed generation probabilities falling below those of clonotypes present in all four donors.

Here immunoSEQ multiplex PCR was the method, and the copy in TCRdb shows in-frame clones only, minus some. The profile shows 2 million or so clones, about 95% of them singletons. This TCR was recovered from a man between 18 and 35 years old in good health. The sequencing sample was made of naive CD4+ T cells sorted from blood. The subset here: CD45RA+ positively selected. This chain links TRBV19 with TRBJ2-5, with 8 positions matching TRBD1. The CDR3 DNA reads as TGTGCCAGTAGCCAGGGGGCTAGGGAGACCCAGTACTTC. It encodes CASSQGARETQYF.